Described below is a single T cell receptor (beta chain) sequence and its context. These data belong to a study of CD8 T cells in Susac syndrome. Trimming took off 6 bases at V and 6 bases at J, with 11 bases between the two ends. The CDR3 covers 13 residues. In germline, CDR1 is MNHEY, CDR2 SVGEGT. An input of about 0.5 to 1 ug of RNA was subjected to reverse transcription using random hexamers. A single record per CDR3 protein comes from TCRdb applying MiXCR to the immunoSEQ multiplex PCR reads. The sample lists approximately 300,000 distinct CDR3 sequences, approximately 85% occurring once. V usage is TRBV6-2 or TRBV6-3 and J usage is TRBJ1-4; D call uncertain. The clonotype originates from a human donor with multiple sclerosis. Sample: CD8+ T cells from PBMCs. CDR3 DNA sequence: TGTGCCAGCAGCTTGGAGTTGGATGAAAAACTGTTTTTT. It translates to CASSLELDEKLFF.